Listed below are T cell receptor beta chains from one sample, sequenced in a study of glioma-infiltrating T cells. TCRdb fed the multiplex PCR reads into MiXCR, producing one record per CDR3 protein. The sample holds around 150,000 distinct CDR3 sequences, about 39% seen once. Sequencing used glioma tissue, nonneoplastic brain tissue, or PBMCs (not recorded which). All receptors come from a human donor with low-grade glioma or glioblastoma, undergoing nonglioma brain surgery, or in good health (not recorded which). Both conserved end residues are part of each CDR3. A D gene is named only where the DNA matches it firmly. Not every row has a clone size; where given, it reads once, few, many or a size class.

cdr3_aa	cdr3_nt	j_call	clone_size	v_call	d_call
CASSYRGQDTQYF	TGTGCCAGCAGTTACAGGGGGCAAGATACGCAGTATTTT	TRBJ2-3	.	TRBV6-6	TRBD1
CASSSDREDIWDTEAFF	TGTGCCAGCTCATCCGACAGGGAGGACATCTGGGACACTGAAGCTTTCTTT	TRBJ1-1	.	TRBV18	TRBD1
CASRLTTGNPETQFF	TGTGCCAGCAGATTAACTACAGGGAATCCAGAGACCCAGTTCTTC	TRBJ2-1	.	TRBV27	.
CASSRDRGTTDTQYF	TGTGCCAGCAGCCGGGACAGGGGGACAACAGATACGCAGTATTTT	TRBJ2-3	many	TRBV6-1	TRBD1
CASRRTGTETQYF	TGTGCCAGCAGACGGACAGGGACTGAGACCCAGTACTTC	TRBJ2-5	.	TRBV27	TRBD1
CASSEGFSGYGYTF	TGTGCCAGCAGTGAAGGATTCAGCGGCTATGGCTACACCTTC	TRBJ1-2	few	TRBV6-1	.
CASSESGYYGYTF	TGTGCCAGCAGTGAATCGGGTTACTATGGCTACACCTTC	TRBJ1-2	.	TRBV6-1	.
CASSLGALGGRDHSTDTQYF	TGTGCCAGCAGCTTAGGGGCCCTGGGGGGGCGAGATCATAGCACAGATACGCAGTATTTT	TRBJ2-3	.	TRBV7-3	.
CASSEDVYGYTF	TGTGCCAGCAGCGAAGACGTCTATGGCTACACCTTC	TRBJ1-2	.	TRBV7-9	.
CASSSRTGVVYEQYF	TGTGCCAGCAGTTCCCGGACAGGGGTAGTCTACGAGCAGTACTTC	TRBJ2-7	many	TRBV6-2/TRBV6-3	TRBD1
CASSFRLANEQFF	TGTGCCAGCAGCTTCAGACTAGCCAATGAGCAGTTCTTC	TRBJ2-1	.	TRBV4-2	TRBD2
CASSGAGAGDTQYF	TGTGCCAGCAGTGGGGCCGGGGCGGGAGATACGCAGTATTTT	TRBJ2-3	many	TRBV6-1	.
CSARPGTGRTDTQYF	TGCAGCGCTCGACCCGGGACAGGGCGCACAGATACGCAGTATTTT	TRBJ2-3	.	TRBV29-1	TRBD1
CASSAQRGSGNTIYF	TGTGCCAGCAGCGCCCAGAGGGGCTCGGGAAACACCATATATTTT	TRBJ1-3	.	TRBV7-2	.
CASSRTSSNTGELFF	TGTGCCAGCAGCCGAACAAGCTCGAACACCGGGGAGCTGTTTTTT	TRBJ2-2	.	TRBV7-2	.
CASSPGGDPNYGYTF	TGTGCCAGCAGCCCGGGGGGGGATCCTAACTATGGCTACACCTTC	TRBJ1-2	.	TRBV28	.
CATRSGGQETQYF	TGTGCCACCCGATCCGGAGGACAGGAGACCCAGTACTTC	TRBJ2-5	once	TRBV24-1	.
CASSPLRQETQYF	TGTGCCAGCTCACCACTCAGACAAGAGACCCAGTACTTC	TRBJ2-5	.	TRBV28	.
CASRTSEQSTDTQYF	TGTGCCAGCAGGACGAGCGAGCAGTCCACAGATACGCAGTATTTT	TRBJ2-3	few	TRBV12-3/TRBV12-4	.
CASNLLAGDRETQYF	TGTGCCAGCAATTTACTAGCGGGAGATAGAGAGACCCAGTACTTC	TRBJ2-5	few	TRBV28	TRBD2
CASTRQGTDTQYF	TGTGCCAGCACGAGACAGGGGACAGATACGCAGTATTTT	TRBJ2-3	.	TRBV2	TRBD1
CATSEQTGGTYEQYF	TGTGCCACCAGTGAACAGACAGGGGGCACGTACGAGCAGTACTTC	TRBJ2-7	.	TRBV24-1	TRBD1
CASSLVGGLNTEAFF	TGTGCCAGCAGCTTGGTGGGGGGCTTGAACACTGAAGCTTTCTTT	TRBJ1-1	few	TRBV7-9	.
CASSYSSVAGYEQFF	TGTGCCAGCAGTTACTCAAGTGTAGCGGGCTACGAGCAGTTCTTC	TRBJ2-1	few	TRBV6-5	TRBD2
CASSSTYRDSYNEQFF	TGTGCCAGCAGCTCAACTTACAGGGACTCCTACAATGAGCAGTTCTTC	TRBJ2-1	.	TRBV7-9	.
CASSSLEGDEQFF	TGTGCCAGCAGTTCCCTGGAGGGCGATGAGCAGTTCTTC	TRBJ2-1	.	TRBV28	.
CASRKLDTQYF	TGTGCCAGCAGGAAACTGGATACGCAGTATTTT	TRBJ2-3	.	TRBV12-3/TRBV12-4	.
CASSFANTDTQYF	TGTGCCAGCAGTTTCGCCAACACAGATACGCAGTATTTT	TRBJ2-3	.	TRBV28	.
CASSLVGGGEAFF	TGTGCCAGCAGCTTAGTAGGGGGCGGTGAAGCTTTCTTT	TRBJ1-1	few	TRBV7-2	TRBD1
CAISESIGRTEAFF	TGTGCCATCAGTGAGTCGATTGGAAGGACTGAAGCTTTCTTT	TRBJ1-1	few	TRBV10-3	.
CAISLAGISTDTQYF	TGTGCCATCAGTTTAGCAGGGATAAGCACAGATACGCAGTATTTT	TRBJ2-3	.	TRBV10-3	.
CASKTGGNYGYTF	TGTGCCAGCAAAACAGGGGGGAACTATGGCTACACCTTC	TRBJ1-2	.	TRBV28	TRBD1
CASSVDGGTQYF	TGTGCCAGCAGCGTAGACGGCGGGACGCAGTATTTT	TRBJ2-3	.	TRBV9	.
CAIMRLDTYNEQFF	TGTGCCATCATGCGGCTCGACACCTACAATGAGCAGTTCTTC	TRBJ2-1	.	TRBV10-3	.
CASSEAEGLETQYF	TGTGCCAGCAGTGAAGCGGAGGGCTTAGAGACCCAGTACTTC	TRBJ2-5	.	TRBV2	.
CAISATAGKGFF	TGTGCCATCAGTGCGACAGCAGGGAAGGGTTTCTTT	TRBJ1-1	.	TRBV10-3	.
CASSQVQVYNEQFF	TGCGCCAGCAGCCAAGTCCAGGTCTACAATGAGCAGTTCTTC	TRBJ2-1	.	TRBV4-1	.
CASGMGSNYNEQFF	TGTGCCAGCGGGATGGGGAGTAACTACAATGAGCAGTTCTTC	TRBJ2-1	few	TRBV6-1	.
CASSLDWGLAGASSYNEQFF	TGTGCCAGCAGCTTAGATTGGGGACTAGCGGGGGCTAGCTCCTACAATGAGCAGTTCTTC	TRBJ2-1	.	TRBV11-2	TRBD2
CASSYSVGNSPLHF	TGTGCCAGCAGTTACAGCGTCGGGAATTCACCCCTCCACTTT	TRBJ1-6	few	TRBV6-2/TRBV6-3	.
CASSYWTGGRDEQFF	TGTGCCAGCAGTTATTGGACAGGGGGAAGAGATGAGCAGTTCTTC	TRBJ2-1	.	TRBV6-1	TRBD1
CASSQDSEDTQYF	TGTGCCAGCAGCCAAGATTCGGAAGATACGCAGTATTTT	TRBJ2-3	.	TRBV3-1	.
CASSHGTGPRRETQYF	TGTGCCAGCAGCCACGGGACAGGCCCCAGGCGAGAGACCCAGTACTTC	TRBJ2-5	.	TRBV3-1	TRBD1
CASRLVNEQFF	TGTGCCAGCAGGCTCGTGAATGAGCAGTTCTTC	TRBJ2-1	.	TRBV6-1	.
CASSHGGMNTEAFF	TGTGCCAGCAGTCACGGGGGAATGAACACTGAAGCTTTCTTT	TRBJ1-1	once	TRBV6-6	.
CASRSDRNTEAFF	TGTGCCAGCAGATCGGACAGGAACACTGAAGCTTTCTTT	TRBJ1-1	many	TRBV6-1	.